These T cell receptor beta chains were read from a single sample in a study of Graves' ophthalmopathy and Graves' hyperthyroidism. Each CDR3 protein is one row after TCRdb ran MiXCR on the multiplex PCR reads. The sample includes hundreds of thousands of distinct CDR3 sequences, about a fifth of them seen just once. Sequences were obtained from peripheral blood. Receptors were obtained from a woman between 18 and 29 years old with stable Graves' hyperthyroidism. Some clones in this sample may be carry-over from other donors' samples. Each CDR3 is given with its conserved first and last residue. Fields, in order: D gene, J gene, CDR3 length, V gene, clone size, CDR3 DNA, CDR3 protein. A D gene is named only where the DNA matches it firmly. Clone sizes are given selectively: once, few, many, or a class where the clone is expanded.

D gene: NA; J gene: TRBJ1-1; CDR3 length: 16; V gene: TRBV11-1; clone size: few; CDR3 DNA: TGTGCCAGCAGCTTAGCCACGACAGGACTAACCGCTGAAGCTTTCTTT; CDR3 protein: CASSLATTGLTAEAFF
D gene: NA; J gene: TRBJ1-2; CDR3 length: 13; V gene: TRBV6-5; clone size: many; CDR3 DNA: TGTGCCAGCAGTTACTCCGGGCTCGGAGGCTACACCTTC; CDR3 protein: CASSYSGLGGYTF
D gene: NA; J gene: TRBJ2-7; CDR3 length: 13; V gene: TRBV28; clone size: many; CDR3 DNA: TGTGCCAGCAGTTTATCCATATACTACGAGCAGTACTTC; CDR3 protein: CASSLSIYYEQYF
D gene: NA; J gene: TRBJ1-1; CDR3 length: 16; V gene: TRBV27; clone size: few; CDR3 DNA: TGTGCCAGCAGCGCCGACATGACCACCATGAACACTGAAGCTTTCTTT; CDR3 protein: CASSADMTTMNTEAFF
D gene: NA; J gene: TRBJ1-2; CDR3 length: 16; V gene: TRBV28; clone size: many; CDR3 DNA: TGTGCCAGCAATGGGGCAGGTGCCCAACCCAGCTATGGCTACACCTTC; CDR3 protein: CASNGAGAQPSYGYTF
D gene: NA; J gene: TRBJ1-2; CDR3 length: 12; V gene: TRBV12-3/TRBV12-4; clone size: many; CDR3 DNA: TGTGCCAGCAGTTTCACACCGTCTGGCTACACCTTC; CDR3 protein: CASSFTPSGYTF
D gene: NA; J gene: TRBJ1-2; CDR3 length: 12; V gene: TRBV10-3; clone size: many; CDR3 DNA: TGTGCCATCAGTGAAGCTAACTATGGCTACACCTTC; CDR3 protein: CAISEANYGYTF
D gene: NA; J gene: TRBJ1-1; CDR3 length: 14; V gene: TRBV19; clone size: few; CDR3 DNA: TGTGCCAGTAGCCCCGGACCCACAAACACTGAAGCTTTCTTT; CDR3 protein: CASSPGPTNTEAFF
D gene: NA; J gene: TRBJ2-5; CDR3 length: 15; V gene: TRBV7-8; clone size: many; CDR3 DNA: TGTGCCAGCAGCTTCGACCCAGGGGCGGTTGAGACCCAGTACTTC; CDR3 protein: CASSFDPGAVETQYF
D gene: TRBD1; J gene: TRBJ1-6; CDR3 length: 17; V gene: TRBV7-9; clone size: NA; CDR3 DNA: TGTGCCAGCAACTCCCACGACCACAGGGGGCAGGCTTCACCCCTCCACTTT; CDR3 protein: CASNSHDHRGQASPLHF
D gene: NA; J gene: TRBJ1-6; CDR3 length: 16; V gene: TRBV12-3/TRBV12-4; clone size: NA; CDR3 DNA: TGTGCCAGCAGTTTAACCCGGACAGCTTATAATTCACCCCTCCACTTT; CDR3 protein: CASSLTRTAYNSPLHF
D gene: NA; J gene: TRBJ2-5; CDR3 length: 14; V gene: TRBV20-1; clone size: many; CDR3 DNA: TGCAGTGCTAGGGGTTCCCTTTACCAAGAGACCCAGTACTTC; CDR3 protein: CSARGSLYQETQYF
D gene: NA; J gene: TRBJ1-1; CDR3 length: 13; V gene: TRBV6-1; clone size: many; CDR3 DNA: TGTGCCGGGAGGCTTGGGATGAACACTGAAGCTTTCTTT; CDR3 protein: CAGRLGMNTEAFF
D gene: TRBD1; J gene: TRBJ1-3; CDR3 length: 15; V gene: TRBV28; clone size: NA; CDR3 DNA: TGTGCCAGCAGTTTACCAGGACAGGTTGATGACACCATATATTTT; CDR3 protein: CASSLPGQVDDTIYF
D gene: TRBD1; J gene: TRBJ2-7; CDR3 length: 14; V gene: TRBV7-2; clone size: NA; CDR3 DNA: TGTGCCAGCAGCTGGACAGGGGATGGGAACGAGCAGTACTTC; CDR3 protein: CASSWTGDGNEQYF
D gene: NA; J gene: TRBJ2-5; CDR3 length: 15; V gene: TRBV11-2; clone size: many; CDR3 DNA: TGTGCCAGCAGCTCCGACGGGGAGTACCAAGAGACCCAGTACTTC; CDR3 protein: CASSSDGEYQETQYF
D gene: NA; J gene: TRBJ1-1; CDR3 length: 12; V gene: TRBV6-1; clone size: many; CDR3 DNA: TGTGCCAGCAGTGAATGGGGTCTCCCTGCTTTCTTT; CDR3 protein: CASSEWGLPAFF
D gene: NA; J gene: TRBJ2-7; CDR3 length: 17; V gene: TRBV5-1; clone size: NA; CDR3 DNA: TGCGCCAGCAGCTTGGACTCACAGACGTCTAAAATCGGGGAGCAGTACTTC; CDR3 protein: CASSLDSQTSKIGEQYF
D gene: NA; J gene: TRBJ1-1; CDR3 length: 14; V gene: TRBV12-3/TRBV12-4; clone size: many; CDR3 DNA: TGTGCCAGCAGCTTGACAGGTACGAACACTGAAGCTTTCTTT; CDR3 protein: CASSLTGTNTEAFF
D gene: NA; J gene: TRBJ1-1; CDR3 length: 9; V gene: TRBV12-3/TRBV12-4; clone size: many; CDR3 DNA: TGTGCCAGCAGTTTTAAAGCTTTCTTT; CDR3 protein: CASSFKAFF
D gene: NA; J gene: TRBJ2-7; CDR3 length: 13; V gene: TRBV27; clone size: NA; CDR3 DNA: TGTGCCAGCGGGTACGGGAGTGGATACGAGCAGTACTTC; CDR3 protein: CASGYGSGYEQYF
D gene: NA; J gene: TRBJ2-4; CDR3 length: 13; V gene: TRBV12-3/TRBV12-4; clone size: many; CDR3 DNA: TGTGCCAGCAGTCGAGTTGGCTCGCACATTAAGTACTTC; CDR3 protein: CASSRVGSHIKYF
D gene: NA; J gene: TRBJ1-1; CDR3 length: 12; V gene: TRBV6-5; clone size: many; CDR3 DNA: TGTGCCAGCAGTTACGAGGGGTTGGTAGCTTTCTTT; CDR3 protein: CASSYEGLVAFF
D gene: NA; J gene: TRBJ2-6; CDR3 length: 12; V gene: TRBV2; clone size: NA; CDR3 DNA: TGTGCCAGCATGCCTGGGGCCAACGTCCTGACTTTC; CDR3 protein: CASMPGANVLTF
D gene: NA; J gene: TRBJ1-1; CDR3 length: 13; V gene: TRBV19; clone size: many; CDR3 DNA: TGTGCCACTAGGGACGATAGGAACACTGAAGCTTTCTTT; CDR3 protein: CATRDDRNTEAFF
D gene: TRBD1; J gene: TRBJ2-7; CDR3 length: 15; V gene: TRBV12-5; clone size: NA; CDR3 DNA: TGTGCTAGTGGTTCCCCCCGGGACAGGGGGGGCGAGCAGTACTTC; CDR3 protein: CASGSPRDRGGEQYF
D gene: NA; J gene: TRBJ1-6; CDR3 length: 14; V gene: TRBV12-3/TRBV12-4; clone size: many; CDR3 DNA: TGTGCCAGCAGTTCACAGGGATACAATTCACCCCTCCACTTT; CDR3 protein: CASSSQGYNSPLHF
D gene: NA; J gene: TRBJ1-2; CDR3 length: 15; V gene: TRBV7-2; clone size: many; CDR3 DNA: TGTGCCAGCAGCTTAGGGGCCGGCAGACACTATGGCTACACCTTC; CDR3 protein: CASSLGAGRHYGYTF
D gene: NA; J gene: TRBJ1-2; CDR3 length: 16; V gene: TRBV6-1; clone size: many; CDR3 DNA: TGTGCCAGCAGTGAACCCGGTGGGGGACGCGACTATGACTACACCTTC; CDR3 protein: CASSEPGGGRDYDYTF